The 27 T cell receptor beta chains given below trace back to one sample, sequenced in a study of blood T cell repertoires in COVID-19. The assay was immunoSEQ multiplex PCR, and TCRdb's table has in-frame clones only and misses some. This table has roughly 150,000 clones, approximately 86% appearing once. Sample: peripheral blood. These receptor sequences come from a woman older than 75 with COVID-19, enrolled during active disease.

The rearrangement links TRBV29-1 to TRBJ2-2; 7 bases are shared with TRBD2. Trimming took 4 bases from V and 7 from J; bases not matched to a gene: 9. Germline loops: CDR1 SQVTM, CDR2 ANQGSEA. This CDR3 has 14 amino acids. The CDR3 spells CSVGGEGRHGELFF. The CDR3 DNA reads as TGCAGCGTTGGTGGGGAGGGCCGGCACGGGGAGCTGTTTTTT.

The rearrangement links TRBV7-2 to TRBJ2-5; 8 bases match TRBD2. CDR1 SGHTA and CDR2 FQGNSA come from the germline V gene. The J segment lost 5 bases and the V segment lost 1 base, leaving 9 bases of the junction unmatched. This CDR3 has 16 residues. In nucleotides, the CDR3 is TGTGCCAGCAGCTTAGGTGTCGGGAGGGCCTCCGAGACCCAGTACTTC. The encoded protein is CASSLGVGRASETQYF.

V and J are TRBV28 and TRBJ1-2, with D hard to call. From germline, CDR1 is MDHEN and CDR2 SYDVKM. This CDR3 has 10 residues. Trimming pared 10 bases from V and 2 bases from J, leaving 5 bases between. CDR3 sequence reads: CATENYGYTF. In DNA form, the CDR3 reads TGTGCCACGGAGAACTATGGCTACACCTTC.

This chain links TRBV2 with TRBJ1-1; D might be TRBD1 (5 bases). Trimming shortened V by 6 bases and J by 5 bases, and 16 bases separated the two germline ends. CDR1 is SNHLY, CDR2 FYNNEI, per germline. The CDR3 has 14 amino acids. DNA for the CDR3: TGTGCCAGCAGCCCAGGGCCCGGAGGGACTGAAGCTTTCTTT. Its protein product is CASSPGPGGTEAFF.

The rearrangement joins TRBV13 to TRBJ2-1; D gene ambiguous. In germline, CDR1 is PRHDT, CDR2 FYEKMQ (reference sequence). V shed 3 bases and J shed 3 bases, with 3 bases lying between them. This CDR3 has 12 residues. The CDR3 loop reads CASSFLYNEQFF. CDR3 coding DNA: TGTGCCAGCAGCTTCCTCTACAATGAGCAGTTCTTC.

V and J are TRBV28 and TRBJ2-7; possible D gene TRBD1, 6 bases. Germline-derived CDR1 and CDR2 are MDHEN and SYDVKM. This CDR3 spans 14 amino acids. Trimming took 10 bases from V and 0 from J, leaving 16 bases between them. The CDR3 protein is CATRLTGSSYEQYF. The CDR3 nucleotides are TGTGCCACGCGGCTAACAGGGTCCTCCTACGAGCAGTACTTC.

The rearrangement links TRBV19 to TRBJ2-3, with TRBD1 matching 10 bases. The CDR3 length is 14 residues. V shed 6 bases and J 3 bases; nucleotides not matched to a gene: 3. Germline CDR1 and CDR2: LNHDA and SQIVND (reference sequence). Written as DNA, the CDR3 is TGTGCCAGTAGCGGGGGACAGGGGACAGATACGCAGTATTTT. Translated: CASSGGQGTDTQYF.

V gene TRBV28 combines with J gene TRBJ1-1, with D possibly being TRBD1 (6 bases). Germline assignment: CDR1 MDHEN and CDR2 SYDVKM. The V end was cut by 8 bases, the J end by 5 bases, with 21 bases between. This CDR3 contains 15 residues. The CDR3 DNA follows: TGTGCCAGCCACGCACAGGGTTTAAGGGGTACTGAAGCTTTCTTT. Protein sequence: CASHAQGLRGTEAFF.

The J gene is TRBJ1-2, the V gene TRBV28; D not certain. This CDR3 has 14 residues. Trimming took 3 bases from V and 8 from J, leaving 16 bases between them. CDR1 and CDR2 from the germline V gene are MDHEN and SYDVKM. The CDR3, as DNA: TGTGCCAGCAGTTTCACGGATAGAATGGAGGGCTACACCTTC. The encoded protein is CASSFTDRMEGYTF.

The chain has TRBV27 and TRBJ1-5; the D gene is possibly TRBD1 (6 bases). V lost 1 base to trimming and J lost 5 bases, with 21 bases between them. From germline, CDR1 is MNHEY and CDR2 SMNVEV (reference sequence). CDR3 size: 18 residues. DNA for the CDR3: TGTGCCAGCAGTTTATGGGGCCCGGAGACAGGAAGAGATCAGCCCCAGCATTTT. It encodes CASSLWGPETGRDQPQHF.

This clone has only one observation. This chain links TRBV10-3 with TRBJ1-1, with D possibly being TRBD1 (5 bases). Germline V lookup: CDR1 ENHRY, CDR2 SYGVKD. Trimming pared 6 bases from V and 0 bases from J, leaving 11 bases between. The CDR3 spans 14 residues. CDR3 sequence: CAISPTGLNTEAFF. The DNA of the CDR3 is TGTGCCATCAGCCCCACAGGACTGAACACTGAAGCTTTCTTT.

The chain couples TRBV5-1 to TRBJ2-7; 7 bases agree with TRBD2. This CDR3 has 14 residues. Germline loops: CDR1 SGHRS, CDR2 YFSETQ. The V segment lost 3 bases and the J segment 4 bases; nucleotides outside the gene matches: 7. The DNA for the CDR3 is TGCGCCAGCAGCTCCGGACTAGAAGTATACGAGCAGTACTTC. It codes for CASSSGLEVYEQYF.

The genes are TRBV7-2 and TRBJ2-3, with 7 bases aligning to TRBD1. This CDR3 is built from 14 residues. Looked up from germline, CDR1 is SGHTA and CDR2 is FQGNSA. J lost 1 base, V lost 5 bases, and 3 bases had no gene match. The CDR3 is CASSADRGTDTQYF. In DNA, the CDR3 is TGTGCCAGCAGCGCAGACAGGGGCACAGATACGCAGTATTTT.

About this clone: Additional DNA sequences in this sample encode the identical CDR3. This chain uses TRBV19 with TRBJ2-1; 8 nucleotides match TRBD2. This CDR3 comprises 14 residues. V dropped 2 bases and J dropped 10; count of bases not matched to a gene: 7. CDR1 and CDR2 from the germline V gene are LNHDA and SQIVND (reference sequence). For the CDR3, the DNA is TGTGCCAGTAGTATAAGGAGCGGGAGTGGCGAGCAGTTCTTC. It specifies CASSIRSGSGEQFF.

Only one count was recorded for this clone. J is TRBJ2-7 and V is TRBV11-2; 12 nucleotides align to TRBD2. Germline values: CDR1 SGHAT, CDR2 FQNNGV. This CDR3 region has 15 residues. The junction had 6 bases not matched to a gene; V was cut back by 4 bases and J by 5 bases. CDR3 coding DNA: TGTGCCAGCAGCTCACAACTAGCGGGAGGCGACGAGCAGTACTTC. This sequence encodes CASSSQLAGGDEQYF.

The rearrangement links TRBV29-1 to TRBJ2-1; D not resolved. The CDR3 is 12 amino acids. Germline values: CDR1 SQVTM, CDR2 ANQGSEA. CDR3 in DNA: TGCAGGGTGGAGTCCTTGTTCAATGAGCAGTTCTTC. This encodes CRVESLFNEQFF.

The chain couples TRBV27 to TRBJ2-1; a weak D match, TRBD1 (5 bases). The CDR3 is made up of 17 amino acids. The germline gives CDR1 MNHEY, CDR2 SMNVEV (reference sequence). The V and J ends lost 1 base and 1 base respectively, with 14 bases between them. CDR3 sequence reads: CASSLLGARESYNEQFF. DNA for the CDR3: TGTGCCAGCAGTTTATTAGGGGCTAGAGAATCCTACAATGAGCAGTTCTTC.

V is TRBV5-1 and J is TRBJ2-5, with 9 bases identical to TRBD1. Germline CDR1 SGHRS, CDR2 YFSETQ. The length of the CDR3 is 14 residues. The V gene end was trimmed by 2 bases and the J gene end by 5 bases; junction bases not matched to a gene: 4. CDR3 sequence reads: CASSFETGGETQYF. CDR3 coding DNA: TGCGCCAGCAGCTTCGAGACAGGGGGGGAGACCCAGTACTTC.

The chain joins TRBV2 to TRBJ1-2; 7 positions agree with TRBD1. The CDR3 spans 13 residues. Germline V gene sequence: CDR1 SNHLY, CDR2 FYNNEI. After removal of 5 bases from V and 2 bases from J, the junction contained 2 bases not matched to a gene. CDR3 DNA: TGTGCCAGCAGTCGGACAGGCAACTATGGCTACACCTTC. Translating gives CASSRTGNYGYTF.

J is TRBJ2-5 and V is TRBV24-1, with D perhaps TRBD2 (6 bases). CDR1 and CDR2 (germline): KGHDR, SFDVKD. Trimming cost V 4 bases and J 4 bases, with 18 bases left between them. The CDR3 sequence is 16 residues long. In nucleotides, the CDR3 is TGTGCCACCAGTGACCGCGGGACGGCCGTAAGAGAGACCCAGTACTTC. Protein product: CATSDRGTAVRETQYF.

The chain couples TRBV4-1 to TRBJ1-4; D not certain. V lost 1 base to trimming and J lost 5 bases, with 14 bases between them. This CDR3 has 16 amino acids. CDR1 is MGHRA, CDR2 YSYEKL, per germline. CDR3: CASSQGGQVGNEKLFF. The CDR3 DNA reads as TGCGCCAGCAGCCAAGGCGGGCAGGTGGGGAATGAAAAACTGTTTTTT.

J is TRBJ1-3 and V is TRBV9; TRBD1 might be the D (5 bases). The germline gives CDR1 SGDLS, CDR2 YYNGEE. Trimming took off 3 bases at V and 3 bases at J, with 10 bases between the two ends. This CDR3 is 14 amino acids long. CDR3 amino acids: CASSGTGGGNTIYF. The DNA of the CDR3 is TGTGCCAGCAGCGGAACGGGGGGTGGAAACACCATATATTTT.

The J gene is TRBJ1-2, the V gene TRBV28; D unresolved. The ends were cut back, 3 bases at V and 0 bases at J, with 8 bases in the middle. Per germline, CDR1 MDHEN and CDR2 SYDVKM. The CDR3 has 14 amino acids. The CDR3 DNA sequence: TGTGCCAGCAGTTTGGCCCCAGCTAACTATGGCTACACCTTC. Protein product: CASSLAPANYGYTF.

This rearrangement joins TRBV12-3 or TRBV12-4 to TRBJ1-2; TRBD1 matches at 7 bases. V shed 7 bases and J 8 bases; nucleotides not matched to a gene: 7. This CDR3 spans 12 amino acids. The CDR3 region is CASNRDRVGYTF. CDR3 in DNA: TGTGCCAGCAATCGTGACAGGGTCGGCTACACCTTC.

With respect to this clone: This sample also contains other DNA sequences that code for the same CDR3. The V and J genes are TRBV18 and TRBJ1-2; no definite D call. The ends were cut back, 2 bases at V and 2 bases at J, with 6 bases in the middle. Germline V gene lookup returns CDR1 KGHSH and CDR2 LQKENI. The CDR3 length is 13 residues. Written as DNA, the CDR3 is TGTGCCAGCTCACCATCTTTGAACTATGGCTACACCTTC. Translating it yields CASSPSLNYGYTF.

In this sample, this clone turned up a few times. The V gene is TRBV4-1, the J gene TRBJ2-3; TRBD2 matches at 14 bases. The CDR3 covers 18 residues. Looked up from germline, CDR1 is MGHRA and CDR2 is YSYEKL. Trimming at V came to 4 bases and at J to 5 bases, leaving 11 bases not matched to a gene. The CDR3 is CASSLAAGTSGRIDTQYF. Here the CDR3 DNA reads TGCGCCAGCAGCCTGGCGGCCGGGACTAGCGGGAGAATAGATACGCAGTATTTT.

DNA of the CDR3: TGTGCCAGCAGCCAACAACAGGGGGTGAGCACTGAAGCTTTCTTT. It is translated as CASSQQQGVSTEAFF. This rearrangement joins TRBV4-2 to TRBJ1-1; 8 bases are shared with TRBD1. Germline CDR1 reads LGHNA; CDR2 reads YNFKEQ. V lost 2 bases to trimming and J lost 4 bases; unmatched junction nucleotides: 6. This CDR3 comprises 15 residues.